This is a list of T cell receptor beta chains from one sample in a study of blood T cell repertoires in COVID-19. TCRdb keeps only in-frame clones here, not all; method: immunoSEQ multiplex PCR. Among about 280,000 clones listed, 80% to 90% were seen once. Sequencing was performed on PBMCs or T cells enriched from blood (not recorded which). The receptors derive from a woman aged 25 to 39 with acute COVID-19. The CDR3 runs from the conserved cysteine through the conserved F or W. The D gene is left open where the match is weak.

J gene: TRBJ2-3
D gene: .
V gene: TRBV6-2/TRBV6-3
CDR3 DNA: TGTGCCAGCAGTTACTCGGTCCATCCTAGAGAGGATACGCAGTATTTT
CDR3 protein: CASSYSVHPREDTQYF

J gene: TRBJ2-7
D gene: .
V gene: TRBV27
CDR3 DNA: TGTGCCAGCAGTTCGGGTGGTCATACGGCTTCCTACGAGCAGTACTTC
CDR3 protein: CASSSGGHTASYEQYF

J gene: TRBJ2-3
D gene: TRBD2
V gene: TRBV18
CDR3 DNA: TGTGCCAGCTCACCATTCTCTATCAAATTCGCGGGAGGGGACACAGATACGCAGTATTTT
CDR3 protein: CASSPFSIKFAGGDTDTQYF

J gene: TRBJ2-1
D gene: .
V gene: TRBV5-5
CDR3 DNA: TGTGCCAGCAGCTTGGTGTTAGACTTATACAATGAGCAGTTCTTC
CDR3 protein: CASSLVLDLYNEQFF

J gene: TRBJ2-2
D gene: TRBD1
V gene: TRBV7-8
CDR3 DNA: TGTGCCAGCAGCCCCCCCAGGGGGCGCGGCGGGGAGCTGTTTTTT
CDR3 protein: CASSPPRGRGGELFF

J gene: TRBJ1-2
D gene: .
V gene: TRBV6-5
CDR3 DNA: TGTGCCAGCAGGACAAGTAACTATGGCTACACCTTC
CDR3 protein: CASRTSNYGYTF

J gene: TRBJ2-3
D gene: TRBD1
V gene: TRBV23-1
CDR3 DNA: TGCGCCAGCACCCGGGACAGGGGAACAGATACGCAGTATTTT
CDR3 protein: CASTRDRGTDTQYF

J gene: TRBJ1-1
D gene: TRBD1
V gene: TRBV29-1
CDR3 DNA: TGCAGCGTTGGACAGGGAACTACCGAGAACACTGAAGCTTTCTTT
CDR3 protein: CSVGQGTTENTEAFF

J gene: TRBJ1-2
D gene: .
V gene: TRBV28
CDR3 DNA: TGTGCCAGCAGTTTAGGGGGGGCGACTAACTATGGCTACACCTTC
CDR3 protein: CASSLGGATNYGYTF

J gene: TRBJ1-6
D gene: TRBD1
V gene: TRBV6-5
CDR3 DNA: TGTGCCAGCGTGCGGGACAGGGATAATTCACCCCTCCACTTT
CDR3 protein: CASVRDRDNSPLHF

J gene: TRBJ2-7
D gene: .
V gene: TRBV10-2
CDR3 DNA: TGCGCCAGCAGAGCGATGAGCTCCTACGAGCAGTACTTC
CDR3 protein: CASRAMSSYEQYF

J gene: TRBJ2-5
D gene: TRBD1
V gene: TRBV9
CDR3 DNA: TGTGCCAGCGGAGGACAGGGACAAGAGACCCAGTACTTC
CDR3 protein: CASGGQGQETQYF